This TCR beta chain was sequenced during a study of response to subunit inactivated influenza vaccine. General study points: There was a suggestion from the authors that each seasonal influenza vaccination recruits few new T cells.

TCRdb re-called the RT-PCR reads through MiXCR, storing one row per CDR3 protein. The repertoire holds 700,000 to 900,000 distinct CDR3 sequences, with about 20% as singletons. Germline V gene sequence: CDR1 SGHTA, CDR2 FQGNSA. This CDR3 contains 17 residues. V trimming: 1 base; J trimming: 5 bases; junction bases outside the gene matches: 14. Comments on this clonotype: The target antigen is unknown.

This rearrangement joins TRBV7-2 to TRBJ2-7; 7 bases line up with TRBD2. The sample was PBMCs from blood, taken more than 4 days after vaccination. This TCR derives from a middle-aged man who received an inactivated influenza vaccine. The CDR3 here is CASSLVRLADWVDEQYF. DNA for the CDR3: TGTGCCAGCAGCTTAGTTCGGCTAGCGGATTGGGTCGACGAGCAGTACTTC.